These 17 T cell receptor beta chains share one sample of origin, sequenced in a study of shared clonotypes between healthy human individuals. This table comes from immunoSEQ multiplex PCR, and its TCRdb copy is limited to in-frame clones, with some not included. The sample records about 670,000 clones, approximately 79% being singletons. The source material was memory CD4+ T cells sorted from blood. Stated subset: CD45RA-negative fraction. The receptor set was obtained from a woman aged 25 to 39 in good health.

The chain links TRBV4-1 to TRBJ2-4; 10 positions agree with TRBD1. Germline CDR1 MGHRA, CDR2 YSYEKL. V lost 4 bases, J lost 1 base, and 1 base stayed unmatched. This CDR3 is built from 15 residues. The DNA for the CDR3 is TGCGCCAGCAGCCGACAGGGGGCGGCCAAAAACATTCAGTACTTC. As protein: CASSRQGAAKNIQYF.

The CDR3 nucleotides read TGCAGCGTTCGCCGGCTAGCGGGAGTAAATGAGCAGTTCTTC. Protein: CSVRRLAGVNEQFF. The V and J genes are TRBV29-1 and TRBJ2-1, with 10 bases fitting TRBD2. The V gene end was trimmed by 5 bases and the J gene end by 7 bases; junction bases not matched to a gene: 8. This CDR3 is built from 14 residues. Germline lookup yields CDR1 SQVTM and CDR2 ANQGSEA.

The count of this clone is one. The chain has TRBV10-3 and TRBJ1-2, with 9 bases identical to TRBD1. Per the germline V gene, CDR1 is ENHRY and CDR2 is SYGVKD. CDR3 length: 15 amino acids. V shed 4 bases and J 3 bases; nucleotides not matched to a gene: 6. The CDR3 coding sequence is TGTGCCATCAGTGCGGACAGGGGAGAGGACTATGGCTACACCTTC. Its translation: CAISADRGEDYGYTF.

This clone was recorded once. The same CDR3 also results from other DNA sequences found in this sample. The chain uses TRBV7-9 and TRBJ1-4; 8 nucleotides agree with TRBD1. V gave up 5 bases and J gave up 5 bases; unmatched junction bases: 7. Germline lookup yields CDR1 SEHNR and CDR2 FQNEAQ (reference sequence). The CDR3 consists of 15 residues. The CDR3 nucleotides read TGTGCCAGCAGCCTGTCGAGACAGGGGAATGAAAAACTGTTTTTT. The encoded protein is CASSLSRQGNEKLFF. Full variable domain (remainder filled in from reference TRBV7-9 and TRBJ1-4): DTGVSQNPRHKITKRGQNVTFRCDPISEHNRLYWYRQTLGQGPEFLTYFQNEAQLEKSRLLSDRFSAERPKGSFSTLEIQRTEQGDSAMYLCASSLSRQGNEKLFFGSGTQLSVL.

The rearrangement links TRBV25-1 to TRBJ2-7; possibly TRBD2 for D (5 bases). Germline V gene sequence: CDR1 MGHDK, CDR2 SYGVNS. Trimming removed 2 bases from V and 0 bases from J, with 11 bases in between. This CDR3 comprises 15 residues. The CDR3 here is CASSEKDFASYEQYF. The CDR3 nucleotides are TGTGCCAGCAGTGAAAAGGACTTCGCCTCCTACGAGCAGTACTTC.

The V and J genes are TRBV5-1 and TRBJ2-1; the match to TRBD1 covers 8 bases. Per the germline V gene, CDR1 is SGHRS and CDR2 is YFSETQ. V gave up 4 bases and J gave up 6 bases; unmatched junction bases: 3. The CDR3 is 13 residues long. The CDR3 loop is CASSPTGGNEQFF. CDR3 nucleotides: TGCGCCAGCAGCCCTACAGGGGGCAATGAGCAGTTCTTC.

The CDR3 protein is CASSYTVSYEQYF. The CDR3 coding sequence is TGTGCCAGCAGTTACACAGTTTCCTACGAGCAGTACTTC. V gene TRBV6-5 combines with J gene TRBJ2-7; D gene ambiguous. Germline V gene sequence: CDR1 MNHEY, CDR2 SVGAGI. Deletions cut 2 bases from V and 1 base from J, with 6 bases between. There are 13 residues in the CDR3.

The CDR3 coding sequence is TGCGCCAGTTCGGGACAGTCCTACGAGCAGTACTTC. Translation gives CASSGQSYEQYF. V and J are TRBV5-1 and TRBJ2-7; 7 nucleotides agree with TRBD1. Germline loops: CDR1 SGHRS, CDR2 YFSETQ. Germline trimming cut 8 bases from V and 1 base from J; bases unmatched to any gene: 3. This CDR3 spans 12 amino acids.

The chain recombines TRBV15 with TRBJ1-1, with 12 bases aligning to TRBD1. CDR1 LNHNV and CDR2 YYDKDF come from the germline V gene (reference sequence). The CDR3 is 17 amino acids. J lost 5 bases, V lost 0 bases, and 7 bases had no gene match. CDR3 in amino acids: CATSREGTGGARTEAFF. The CDR3 nucleotides are TGTGCCACCAGCAGAGAAGGGACAGGGGGCGCGAGGACTGAAGCTTTCTTT.

This clone was seen repeatedly, ten times or more. Other DNA sequences of this sample code for an identical CDR3. V gene TRBV9 combines with J gene TRBJ1-1; no clear D gene. The CDR3 extends over 13 amino acids. Germline lookup yields CDR1 SGDLS and CDR2 YYNGEE. Deletions cut 0 bases from V and 3 bases from J, with 6 bases between. CDR3 residues: CASSVVSDTEAFF. Here the CDR3 DNA reads TGTGCCAGCAGCGTAGTTTCGGACACTGAAGCTTTCTTT.

The chain is built from TRBV23-1 and TRBJ1-5; TRBD1 agrees at 8 bases. TRBV23-1 has ORF status, its function being uncertain. The CDR3 sequence is 16 residues long. J was trimmed by 6 bases and V by 0 bases; bases with no gene match: 7. The CDR3 protein is CASSQSGQGASQPQHF. CDR3 DNA: TGCGCCAGCAGTCAATCGGGGCAGGGGGCTTCTCAGCCCCAGCATTTT.

The rearrangement joins TRBV5-6 to TRBJ2-7, with TRBD2 matching 10 bases. This CDR3 contains 14 residues. Germline V gives CDR1 SGHDT, CDR2 YYEEEE. Trimming cost V 1 base and J 7 bases; bases outside gene matches: 5. The DNA for the CDR3 is TGTGCCAGCAGCTTGAGCGGGAGGGCCCGTGAGCAGTACTTC. This sequence encodes CASSLSGRAREQYF.

The chain carries TRBV11-2 and TRBJ2-1; TRBD1 aligns across 7 bases. Germline CDR1 reads SGHAT; CDR2 reads FQNNGV. After removal of 5 bases from V and 9 bases from J, the junction contained 13 bases not matched to a gene. This CDR3 region has 15 residues. CDR3 sequence: CASSRGQPERGEQFF. The CDR3 bases are TGTGCCAGCAGCCGGGGACAGCCCGAGAGGGGTGAGCAGTTCTTC. The whole variable domain, remainder taken from reference TRBV11-2 and TRBJ2-1, is EAGVAQSPRYKIIEKRQSVAFWCNPISGHATLYWYQQILGQGPKLLIQFQNNGVVDDSQLPKDRFSAERLKGVDSTLKIQPAKLEDSAVYLCASSRGQPERGEQFFGPGTRLTVL.

This sequence joins TRBV5-4 and TRBJ1-3, with D perhaps TRBD1 (5 bases). The ends were cut back, 2 bases at V and 4 bases at J, with 13 bases in the middle. Germline lookup yields CDR1 SGHNT and CDR2 YYREEE (reference sequence). CDR3 length: 15 residues. The CDR3 DNA follows: TGTGCCAGCAGCTTAGCGGGGGGACGAGGAAACACCATATATTTT. Amino acids: CASSLAGGRGNTIYF.

This clone appeared a few times. In DNA, the CDR3 is TGTGCCAGCAGTCCTCGGACAGCCTCCAATGAGCAGTTCTTC. This encodes CASSPRTASNEQFF. This chain links TRBV5-6 with TRBJ2-1; a possible D gene is TRBD1 (6 bases). V lost 5 bases and J 6 bases, leaving 15 bases between the germline ends. The CDR3 is 14 residues long. Germline CDR1 and CDR2: SGHDT and YYEEEE. Drawing the rest from reference TRBV5-6 and TRBJ2-1, the complete variable domain is DAGVTQSPTHLIKTRGQQVTLRCSPKSGHDTVSWYQQALGQGPQFIFQYYEEEERQRGNFPDRFSGHQFPNYSSELNVNALLLGDSALYLCASSPRTASNEQFFGPGTRLTVL.

This clone was counted only a few times. The genes are TRBV28 and TRBJ1-5; D remains unclear. The germline CDR1 and CDR2 sequences are MDHEN and SYDVKM. The germline V and J ends were trimmed by 11 bases and 1 base, with 24 bases remaining between them. CDR3 length equals 17 residues. In DNA, the CDR3 is TGTGCCGCGAGTTCCCCGTCGCCTGGCGCGAGCAATCAGCCCCAGCATTTT. It encodes CAASSPSPGASNQPQHF.

The chain carries TRBV5-1 and TRBJ2-5; no clear D gene. TRBJ2-7 explains the end of the DNA better; the J call may be wrong. The CDR3 consists of 14 residues. The germline V gene has CDR1 SGHRS and CDR2 YFSETQ. The CDR3 region is CASSLAGSSYEQYF. For the CDR3, the DNA is TGCGCCAGCAGCTTGGCCGGCAGCTCCTACGAGCAGTACTTC.